Listed here are 24 T cell receptor beta chains from one sample, sequenced in a study of T-cell memory formation after mild COVID-19. Each CDR3 protein is one row after TCRdb ran MiXCR on the 5' RACE reads. The sample records 150,000 to 200,000 distinct CDR3 sequences, 11% being singletons. The sample was PBMCs or a T cell subset sorted from them (not recorded which). The receptors were sampled from a man between 18 and 29 years old who had mild COVID-19 (a few samples of this study predate the infection). Cell type and time point are not known.

This rearrangement joins TRBV7-9 to TRBJ2-2; D is unresolved. The CDR3 has 16 amino acids. The V end lost 2 bases, the J end lost 2 bases, and 12 bases lay between the germline ends. Germline CDR1 SEHNR, CDR2 FQNEAQ (reference sequence). The CDR3 spells CASSLRQATNTGELFF. The CDR3 nucleotides read TGTGCCAGCAGCTTACGGCAGGCGACTAACACCGGGGAGCTGTTTTTT.

This clonotype was observed a few times. The chain employs TRBV10-3 and TRBJ1-4, with 11 positions matching TRBD1. CDR1 is ENHRY and CDR2 is SYGVKD in the germline V gene. V was pared by 3 bases and J by 3 bases, with 3 bases of the junction left unmatched. The CDR3 totals 16 residues. For the CDR3, the DNA is TGTGCCATCAGTGACGGACAGGGGGCATCTAATGAAAAACTGTTTTTT. Its translation is CAISDGQGASNEKLFF.

The rearrangement joins TRBV4-2 to TRBJ1-1; the D is unclear. This CDR3 is 14 amino acids long. Deletions cut 4 bases from V and 1 base from J, with 10 bases between. The V gene's germline CDR1 is LGHNA and CDR2 YNFKEQ. The CDR3, as DNA: TGTGCCAGCAGCCCCATACAGCGGAACACTGAAGCTTTCTTT. Its translation is CASSPIQRNTEAFF.

This clonotype was observed a few times. The V and J genes are TRBV4-3 and TRBJ2-3; 13 bases are a match to TRBD2. Germline V lookup: CDR1 LGHNA, CDR2 YSLEER. The length of the CDR3 is 17 residues. V lost 4 bases to trimming and J lost 0 bases; unmatched junction nucleotides: 4. The CDR3 coding sequence is TGCGCCAGCAGCCCCGGGGGACTAGCGGGGAGCACAGATACGCAGTATTTT. Its translation is CASSPGGLAGSTDTQYF.

This clonotype is classed as medium-sized. The V gene is TRBV5-1, the J gene TRBJ2-6; 8 bases map to TRBD1. The CDR3 has 15 residues. The J segment lost 12 bases and the V segment lost 0 bases, leaving 8 bases of the junction unmatched. Germline V gene data show CDR1 as SGHRS and CDR2 as YFSETQ. The CDR3 DNA follows: TGCGCCAGCAGCTTGGAATGGACAGGGATGGGCGTCCTGACTTTC. This codes for CASSLEWTGMGVLTF.

This clonotype was counted ten times or more. The V and J genes are TRBV9 and TRBJ2-3, with D unresolved. CDR1 SGDLS and CDR2 YYNGEE come from the germline V gene. V shed 5 bases and J shed 5 bases, with 9 bases lying between them. The CDR3 spans 12 residues. Here the CDR3 reads CASRPTGDTQYF. The CDR3, as DNA: TGTGCCAGCAGACCCACCGGAGATACGCAGTATTTT.

This clonotype was seen a handful of times. This chain uses TRBV20-1 with TRBJ2-3; the match to TRBD2 covers 12 bases. CDR3 size: 16 residues. Looked up from germline, CDR1 is DFQATT and CDR2 is SNEGSKA (reference sequence). The trim removed 5 bases at V and 2 bases at J, leaving 8 bases unmatched. Written as DNA, the CDR3 is TGCAGTGCTCCTAAGCTAGCGGGGGGGTTCACAGATACGCAGTATTTT. This codes for CSAPKLAGGFTDTQYF.

In this sample, this clonotype turned up many times. This chain joins TRBV2 and TRBJ1-2; D is possibly TRBD1 (5 bases). The CDR3 is 13 residues long. Per germline, CDR1 SNHLY and CDR2 FYNNEI. Trimming stripped 8 bases from V and 3 bases from J, with 13 bases between. CDR3 sequence reads: CASGDSRDYGYTF. Here the CDR3 DNA reads TGTGCCAGCGGAGACTCCAGGGACTATGGCTACACCTTC.

This clonotype was counted a few times. The chain is built from TRBV30 and TRBJ1-1; D ambiguous. CDR1 is GTSNPN, CDR2 SVGIG, per germline (reference sequence). There are 12 residues in the CDR3. V was shortened by 1 base and J by 3 bases, with 6 bases between the two germline ends. The CDR3 DNA follows: TGTGCCTGGAGTGATTGGTACACTGAAGCTTTCTTT. Translation gives CAWSDWYTEAFF.

This clonotype has only a few counts. This chain connects TRBV10-3 to TRBJ2-1, with 13 bases aligning to TRBD2. Looked up from germline, CDR1 is ENHRY and CDR2 is SYGVKD. The CDR3 covers 16 residues. The V segment lost 7 bases and the J segment 1 base; nucleotides outside the gene matches: 4. The CDR3 coding sequence is TGTGCCATCACAGGGACTAGCGGGGCGTCCTACAATGAGCAGTTCTTC. Translation gives CAITGTSGASYNEQFF.

The chain recombines TRBV4-2 with TRBJ2-1; TRBD2 aligns across 12 bases. J was trimmed by 9 bases and V by 1 base; bases with no gene match: 4. Germline-derived CDR1 and CDR2 are LGHNA and YNFKEQ. CDR3 length equals 15 residues. CDR3 loop: CASSQGTSGEGEQFF. DNA of the CDR3: TGTGCCAGCAGCCAAGGGACTAGCGGGGAGGGTGAGCAGTTCTTC.

There are a few counts of this clonotype. The rearrangement links TRBV5-1 to TRBJ2-1; 9 positions agree with TRBD1. The length of the CDR3 is 16 residues. Losses at the gene ends were 4 bases for V and 4 bases for J; bases not matched to a gene: 9. Germline assignment: CDR1 SGHRS and CDR2 YFSETQ. CDR3 region: CASSPGGQGGYNEQFF. The CDR3 bases are TGCGCCAGCAGCCCGGGGGGACAGGGAGGGTACAATGAGCAGTTCTTC.

This clonotype has just a few counts. The CDR3 coding sequence is TGTGCCAGCAGTTACGAGGGACGCAAGGCGGCACACACTGAAGCTTTCTTT. Translation: CASSYEGRKAAHTEAFF. V is TRBV6-5 and J is TRBJ1-1, with a tentative D call TRBD1 (5 bases). The germline gives CDR1 MNHEY, CDR2 SVGAGI. There are 17 residues in the CDR3. The ends were cut back, 2 bases at V and 3 bases at J, with 19 bases in the middle.

This clonotype showed up just a few times. The V call is TRBV7-2, the J call TRBJ1-2; TRBD1 is a possible D gene (5 bases). The germline V and J ends were trimmed by 0 bases and 5 bases, with 13 bases remaining between them. The CDR3 consists of 15 residues. Per germline, CDR1 SGHTA and CDR2 FQGNSA. The CDR3 region is CASSLASREGYGYTF. The CDR3 DNA sequence: TGTGCCAGCAGCTTAGCTTCCAGGGAGGGGTATGGCTACACCTTC.

This clonotype was counted many times. The chain joins TRBV6-2 or TRBV6-3 to TRBJ1-5, with D unresolved. CDR1 is MNHEY and CDR2 is SVGEGT in the germline V gene. The CDR3 has 14 amino acids. V lost 5 bases and J lost 5, with 13 bases in between. The CDR3 DNA reads TGTGCCAGCAGTGAGGCCTCCGGGTATCAGCCCCAGCATTTT. This codes for CASSEASGYQPQHF.

This clonotype has only a few counts. The chain employs TRBV7-2 and TRBJ1-3; D is perhaps TRBD1 (5 bases). Deletions cut 1 base from V and 3 bases from J, with 13 bases between. The germline V gene has CDR1 SGHTA and CDR2 FQGNSA. The CDR3 has 16 residues. The DNA for the CDR3 is TGTGCCAGCAGCTTAGGGGGGGGTGCCCTTGGAAACACCATATATTTT. It yields the protein CASSLGGGALGNTIYF.

This chain connects TRBV15 to TRBJ2-2, with no clear D. Between the trimmed V and J ends, which lost 2 bases and 1 base, there was a span of 8 bases. This CDR3 region has 15 residues. Per the germline V gene, CDR1 is LNHNV and CDR2 is YYDKDF (reference sequence). CDR3 region: CATSRRVLNTGELFF. The DNA for the CDR3 is TGTGCCACCAGCAGACGAGTATTGAACACCGGGGAGCTGTTTTTT. The full variable domain, in which reference TRBV15 and TRBJ2-2 provide the parts outside the CDR3, is DAMVIQNPRYQVTQFGKPVTLSCSQTLNHNVMYWYQQKSSQAPKLLFHYYDKDFNNEADTPDNFQSRRPNTSFCFLDIRSPGLGDTAMYLCATSRRVLNTGELFFGEGSRLTVL.

The chain uses TRBV6-5 and TRBJ2-7, with D possibly matching TRBD1 (6 bases). This CDR3 contains 15 residues. V was shortened by 0 bases and J by 2 bases, with 11 bases between the two germline ends. CDR1 MNHEY and CDR2 SVGAGI come from the germline V gene. CDR3 coding DNA: TGTGCCAGCAGTTACTCCGCAGGGGCCACCTACGAGCAGTACGTC. It codes for CASSYSAGATYEQYV.

This clonotype was seen only a few times. The chain employs TRBV6-6 and TRBJ1-6, with a weak D call TRBD1 (6 bases). The CDR3 spans 12 residues. CDR1 MNHNY and CDR2 SVGAGI come from the germline V gene (reference sequence). Trimming removed 7 bases from V and 8 bases from J, with 9 bases in between. The CDR3 bases are TGTGCCAGCAACTACAGGGATTCACCCCTCCACTTT. Translated: CASNYRDSPLHF.

This clonotype has only a few counts. The rearrangement uses TRBV7-2 and TRBJ2-3, with D hard to call. V dropped 5 bases and J dropped 1 base, with 13 bases sitting between them. Germline V lookup: CDR1 SGHTA, CDR2 FQGNSA. The CDR3 is 15 amino acids. CDR3 protein: CASSPQPGRTDTQYF. The CDR3 coding sequence is TGTGCCAGCAGCCCACAACCCGGGCGCACAGATACGCAGTATTTT.

The chain joins TRBV12-3 or TRBV12-4 to TRBJ2-3, with unresolved D. V gave up 6 bases and J gave up 3 bases, with 10 bases separating them. The CDR3 consists of 13 residues. The CDR3 DNA reads as TGTGCCAGCAGGGCGGACGGGACAGATACGCAGTATTTT. Translated: CASRADGTDTQYF.

The V call is TRBV7-2, the J call TRBJ1-2; D is unclear. The CDR3 is 16 amino acids. From germline, CDR1 is SGHTA and CDR2 FQGNSA. Trimming removed 2 bases at V and 4 bases at J, with 17 bases between. In nucleotides, the CDR3 is TGTGCCAGCAGCTTATATCTTGAGCGGGAGATCTATGGCTACACCTTC. Translating it yields CASSLYLEREIYGYTF.

This clonotype was detected only a few times. As DNA, the CDR3 is TGTGCCTGGAGTGTGGGGGGCCCCTCGGAAGAGCAGTACTTC. This encodes CAWSVGGPSEEQYF. The J gene is TRBJ2-7, the V gene TRBV30; perhaps D is TRBD1 or TRBD2 (6 bases each). The CDR3 spans 14 residues. From germline, CDR1 is GTSNPN and CDR2 SVGIG (reference sequence). V dropped 0 bases and J dropped 7 bases, with 16 bases sitting between them.

This chain links TRBV6-5 with TRBJ2-3; D gene unclear. Germline CDR1 MNHEY, CDR2 SVGAGI. V was cut by 2 bases and J by 6 bases, with 12 bases left in between. This CDR3 region has 14 residues. The CDR3 sequence is CASSYLASGDTQYF. Here the CDR3 DNA reads TGTGCCAGCAGTTACCTGGCCTCCGGTGATACGCAGTATTTT.